The present entry profiles one TCR beta chain with its context. These data come from a study of blood T cell repertoires in COVID-19. Study overall: T cells, B-cell-depleted T cells, or PBMCs provided the cDNA or gDNA that served as material.

V lost 0 bases to trimming and J lost 2 bases, with 6 bases between them. The CDR3 totals 14 residues. Germline loops: CDR1 SGDLS, CDR2 YYNGEE. Original processing methods: Cell counts per sample came from amplifying reference gene primers. Clones were sequenced by immunoSEQ multiplex PCR, and TCRdb holds only the in-frame ones, with some missing. V, J and clone size were drawn from that table, and D and trimming were deduced from the DNA. Among 35,000 to 45,000 clones listed, 70% to 90% were seen once. The V gene is TRBV9, the J gene TRBJ1-5, with D unresolved. The specimen sequenced was peripheral blood. The sequence was collected from a woman aged 70-85 years in a cohort sampled during active COVID-19. The CDR3 loop is CASSVVGGNQPQHF. In DNA, the CDR3 is TGTGCCAGCAGCGTAGTCGGGGGCAATCAGCCCCAGCATTTT.